This TCR beta chain was captured by sequencing in a study of blood T cells in healthy people across ages. Germline V lookup: CDR1 MNHNS, CDR2 SASEGT. The CDR3 length is 15 residues. The V and J ends lost 6 bases and 3 bases respectively, with 18 bases between them. It was with a sample-barcoded 5' primer and a J-beta primer mix that a second PCR of roughly 7 to 12 cycles was run. MiXCR was run by TCRdb on the 5' RACE reads, yielding one entry per CDR3 protein. The sample holds approximately 810,000 distinct CDR3 sequences, more than 25% seen once. Sequencing input: blood. The receptor comes from a woman aged 80 or over in good health. The V and J genes are TRBV6-1 and TRBJ2-7; the D gene is possibly TRBD2 (5 bases). DNA of the CDR3: TGTGCCAGCAGCCAAGCGGTCACGGCTGGCTACGAGCAGTACTTC. This codes for CASSQAVTAGYEQYF.